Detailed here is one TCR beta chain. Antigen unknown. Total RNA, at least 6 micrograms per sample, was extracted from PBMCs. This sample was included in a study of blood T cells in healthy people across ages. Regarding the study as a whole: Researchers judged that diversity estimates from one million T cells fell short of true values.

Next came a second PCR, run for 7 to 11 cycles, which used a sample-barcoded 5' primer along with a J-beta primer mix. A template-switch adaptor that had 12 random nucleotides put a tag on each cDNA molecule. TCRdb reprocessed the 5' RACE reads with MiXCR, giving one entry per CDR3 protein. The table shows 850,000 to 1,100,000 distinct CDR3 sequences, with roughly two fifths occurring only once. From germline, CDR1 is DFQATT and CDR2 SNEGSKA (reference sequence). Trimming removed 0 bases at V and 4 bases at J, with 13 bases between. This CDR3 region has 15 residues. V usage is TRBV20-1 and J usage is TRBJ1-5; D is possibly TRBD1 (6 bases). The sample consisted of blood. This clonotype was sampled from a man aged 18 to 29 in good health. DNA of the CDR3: TGCAGTGCTAGAGATACAGGGAGGCTAAATCAGCCCCAGCATTTT. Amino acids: CSARDTGRLNQPQHF.